This T cell receptor beta chain was retrieved from a study of T cell responses to AZD1222 COVID-19 vaccine. Profiling relied on immunoSEQ multiplex PCR, and the TCRdb table lists in-frame clones only, not all of them. This sample has approximately 42,000 clones, with about 91% found just once. The V end lost 2 bases, the J end lost 2 bases, and 6 bases lay between the germline ends. CDR1 and CDR2 (germline): SGHDN, FVKESK. This CDR3 is built from 13 residues. The chain couples TRBV14 to TRBJ1-1; D unresolved. The sequence came from an adult who received the AZD1222 COVID-19 vaccine. Sample: peripheral blood, taken 28 days after the second AZD1222 dose. The DNA of the CDR3 is TGTGCCAGCAGCCAATCCGTTAACACTGAAGCTTTCTTT. Translated, it gives CASSQSVNTEAFF.